This entry lists 10 T cell receptor beta chains sequenced from one sample in a study of blood T cell repertoires in COVID-19. Only in-frame clones appear in the TCRdb table, and some are missing; sequencing was by immunoSEQ multiplex PCR. Here the sample spans some 35,000 clones, 82% being singletons. What was sequenced was peripheral blood. The origin of the receptors is a man older than 75 with active or convalescent COVID-19.

The CDR3 DNA reads as TGTGCCAGCAGTCTGCTGGACTCTTATGAGCAGTTCTTC. It translates to CASSLLDSYEQFF. The genes are TRBV12-3 or TRBV12-4 and TRBJ2-1; a possible D gene is TRBD2 (5 bases). Between the trimmed V and J ends, which lost 5 bases and 8 bases, there was a span of 13 bases. CDR3 size: 13 residues.

V usage is TRBV20-1 and J usage is TRBJ2-7; 10 bases are a match to TRBD2. The junction had 17 bases not matched to a gene; V was cut back by 3 bases and J by 6 bases. This CDR3 is built from 17 residues. The germline CDR1 and CDR2 sequences are DFQATT and SNEGSKA (reference sequence). CDR3 sequence: CSASSLAGAPPEGEQYF. For the CDR3, the DNA is TGCAGTGCTAGTAGTCTAGCGGGAGCTCCCCCCGAGGGCGAGCAGTACTTC.

J is TRBJ2-1 and V is TRBV4-1; 11 bases align to TRBD2. V lost 4 bases to trimming and J lost 3 bases; unmatched junction nucleotides: 5. This CDR3 region has 16 residues. CDR1 MGHRA and CDR2 YSYEKL come from the germline V gene. The CDR3 nucleotides read TGCGCCAGCAGCCGAACCGGGACTAGCGGCTACAATGAGCAGTTCTTC. Translated, it gives CASSRTGTSGYNEQFF.

As concerns this clone: One end of the junction fails to match germline, which may point to a read error. The chain combines TRBV6-1 with TRBJ2-3; 8 nucleotides agree with TRBD1. The CDR3 is made up of 15 amino acids. Germline V gives CDR1 MNHNS, CDR2 SASEGT. CDR3 sequence: CASSEGQGYTDTQYF. In DNA form, the CDR3 reads TGTGCCAGCAGCGAAGGACAGGGCTACACAGATACGCAGTATTTT.

J is TRBJ2-7 and V is TRBV30, with D perhaps TRBD1 (6 bases). The CDR3 sequence is 12 residues long. CDR1 is GTSNPN, CDR2 SVGIG, per germline (reference sequence). The V end lost 0 bases, the J end lost 4 bases, and 7 bases lay between the germline ends. The CDR3 spells CAWSVQGYEQYF. Written as DNA, the CDR3 is TGTGCCTGGAGTGTACAGGGTTACGAGCAGTACTTC.

In this sample, this clone turned up a few times. CDR3 coding DNA: TGTGCCAGCAGTTTATCGGGGGCGGTCCAAGAGACCCAGTACTTC. Translated: CASSLSGAVQETQYF. The chain links TRBV27 to TRBJ2-5; TRBD1 might be the D (6 bases). This CDR3 has 15 residues. Trimming took off 0 bases at V and 1 base at J, with 9 bases between the two ends. Germline CDR1 reads MNHEY; CDR2 reads SMNVEV (reference sequence).

This clone was seen only once. The rearrangement joins TRBV19 to TRBJ1-5, with 12 bases matching TRBD1. The CDR3 runs to 17 residues. V was pared by 4 bases and J by 7 bases, with 11 bases of the junction left unmatched. Germline values: CDR1 LNHDA, CDR2 SQIVND (reference sequence). DNA for the CDR3: TGTGCCAGTAGTAGGCTCGGGGGACAGGGGGCCGAACAGCCCCAGCATTTT. This codes for CASSRLGGQGAEQPQHF.

The CDR3 sequence: CASTRTQDQPQHF. CDR3 bases: TGTGCCAGCACCCGAACACAGGATCAGCCCCAGCATTTT. The V gene is TRBV6-5, the J gene TRBJ1-5; tentatively, D is TRBD1 (5 bases). The length of the CDR3 is 13 residues. CDR1 and CDR2 from the germline V gene are MNHEY and SVGAGI. Trimming pared 7 bases from V and 5 bases from J, leaving 12 bases between.

The gene calls are TRBV7-8 and TRBJ1-1; unclear D gene. The CDR3 spans 12 residues. Germline CDR1 is SGHVS and CDR2 is FQNEAQ. The V end lost 3 bases, the J end lost 6 bases, and 8 bases lay between the germline ends. The CDR3 here is CASSLGFSEAFF. As DNA, the CDR3 is TGTGCCAGCAGCTTGGGCTTTTCTGAAGCTTTCTTT.

This chain joins TRBV11-2 and TRBJ1-1; no clear D. Trimming stripped 5 bases from V and 6 bases from J, with 10 bases between. The CDR3 sequence is 12 residues long. CDR1 is SGHAT and CDR2 is FQNNGV in the germline V gene. Here the CDR3 reads CASSPLTAEAFF. The CDR3 DNA reads as TGTGCCAGCAGCCCCCTAACGGCTGAAGCTTTCTTT.